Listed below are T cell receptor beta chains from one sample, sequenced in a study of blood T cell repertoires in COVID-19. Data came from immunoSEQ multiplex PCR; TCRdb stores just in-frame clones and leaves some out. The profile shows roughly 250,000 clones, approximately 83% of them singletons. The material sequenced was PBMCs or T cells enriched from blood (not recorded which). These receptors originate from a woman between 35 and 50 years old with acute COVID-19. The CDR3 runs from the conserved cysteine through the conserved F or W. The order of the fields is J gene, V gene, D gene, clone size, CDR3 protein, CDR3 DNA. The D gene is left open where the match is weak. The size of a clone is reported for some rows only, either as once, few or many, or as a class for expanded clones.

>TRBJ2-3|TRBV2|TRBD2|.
CASSTSGLAGVDTQYF
TGTGCCAGCAGTACATCGGGACTAGCGGGAGTAGATACGCAGTATTTT
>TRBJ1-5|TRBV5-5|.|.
CASSLAKGLYSNQPQHF
TGTGCCAGCAGCTTGGCTAAGGGGCTATATAGCAATCAGCCCCAGCATTTT
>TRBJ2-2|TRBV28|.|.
CASSKTDRRNTGELFF
TGTGCCAGCAGCAAGACCGACAGGCGGAACACCGGGGAGCTGTTTTTT
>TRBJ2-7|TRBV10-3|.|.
CAISELRGLRNEQYF
TGTGCCATCAGTGAACTCAGGGGACTAAGGAACGAGCAGTACTTC
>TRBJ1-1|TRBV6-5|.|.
CASNPAPTGTEAFF
TGTGCCAGCAACCCGGCCCCCACCGGGACTGAAGCTTTCTTT
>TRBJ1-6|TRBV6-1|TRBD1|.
CASSEDRDNSPLHF
TGTGCCAGCAGTGAGGACAGGGATAATTCACCCCTCCACTTT
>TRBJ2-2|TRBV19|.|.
CASRGRSGELFF
TGTGCCAGTCGGGGGAGGTCCGGGGAGCTGTTTTTT
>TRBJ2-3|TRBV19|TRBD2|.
CASRASGEPTDTQYF
TGTGCCAGTAGGGCTAGCGGGGAACCCACAGATACGCAGTATTTT
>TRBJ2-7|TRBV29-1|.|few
CSVELAYEQYF
TGCAGCGTTGAACTAGCCTACGAGCAGTACTTC
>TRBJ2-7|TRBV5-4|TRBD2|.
CASSPGLAGDTYEQYF
TGTGCCAGCAGCCCGGGACTAGCGGGAGACACCTACGAGCAGTACTTC
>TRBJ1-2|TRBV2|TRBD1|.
CASRSTGGGSYGYTF
TGTGCCAGCCGGTCCACAGGGGGCGGTAGCTATGGCTACACCTTC
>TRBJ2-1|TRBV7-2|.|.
CASSLAVLASNEQFF
TGTGCCAGCAGCTTAGCGGTGCTAGCGAGCAATGAGCAGTTCTTC
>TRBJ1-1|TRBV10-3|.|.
CAISDQGRRGNTEAFF
TGTGCCATCAGTGATCAGGGCAGGAGGGGGAACACTGAAGCTTTCTTT
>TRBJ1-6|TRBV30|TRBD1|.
CACNRGPRNSPLHF
TGTGCCTGCAACAGGGGTCCCAGGAATTCACCCCTCCACTTT
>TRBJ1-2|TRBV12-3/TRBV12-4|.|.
CASSLEGTGYTF
TGTGCCAGCAGTTTGGAGGGGACTGGCTACACCTTC
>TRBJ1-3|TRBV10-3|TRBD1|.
CAISERTRGPGNTIYF
TGTGCCATCAGTGAACGAACCAGGGGGCCGGGAAACACCATATATTTT
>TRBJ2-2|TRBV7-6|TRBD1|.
CASSLVPGQGAVGELFF
TGTGCCAGCAGCTTAGTTCCGGGACAGGGGGCGGTCGGGGAGCTGTTTTTT
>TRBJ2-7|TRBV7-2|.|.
CASSLYGSSYEQYF
TGTGCCAGCAGCCTCTACGGGAGCTCCTACGAGCAGTACTTC
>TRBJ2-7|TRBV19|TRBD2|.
CASSIGLAGIYEQYF
TGTGCCAGTAGTATTGGACTAGCGGGAATCTACGAGCAGTACTTC
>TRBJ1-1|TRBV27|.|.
CASSQGTDEAFF
TGTGCCAGCAGTCAGGGGACCGACGAAGCTTTCTTT
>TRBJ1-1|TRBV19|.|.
CASTSAGWETEAFF
TGTGCCAGTACCTCTGCGGGGTGGGAAACTGAAGCTTTCTTT
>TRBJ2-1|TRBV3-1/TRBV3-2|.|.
CASRAGSNEQFF
TGTGCCAGCAGAGCCGGTAGTAATGAGCAGTTCTTC
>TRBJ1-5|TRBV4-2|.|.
CASSQEWGGGGNQPQHF
TGTGCCAGCAGCCAAGAGTGGGGGGGAGGGGGCAATCAGCCCCAGCATTTT
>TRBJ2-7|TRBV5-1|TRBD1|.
CASSLVGQGYEQYF
TGCGCCAGCAGCTTGGTGGGACAGGGCTACGAGCAGTACTTC
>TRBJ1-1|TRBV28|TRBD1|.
CASSRQGEGTEAFF
TGTGCCAGCAGCCGACAGGGAGAGGGCACTGAAGCTTTCTTT
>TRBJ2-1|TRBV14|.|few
CASSSLADNEQFF
TGTGCCAGCAGCTCGTTAGCCGACAATGAGCAGTTCTTC
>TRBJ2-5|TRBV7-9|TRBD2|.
CASSSQGLAGMKTQYF
TGTGCCAGCAGCTCCCAAGGACTAGCGGGAATGAAGACCCAGTACTTC
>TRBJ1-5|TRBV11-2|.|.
CASSSEVGGNQPQHF
TGTGCCAGCAGCTCTGAGGTTGGCGGCAATCAGCCCCAGCATTTT
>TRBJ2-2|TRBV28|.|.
CASSLGRANTGELFF
TGTGCCAGCAGTTTAGGCAGGGCGAACACCGGGGAGCTGTTTTTT
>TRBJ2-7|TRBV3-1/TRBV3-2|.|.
CASSRDRSYEQYF
TGTGCCAGCAGCCGCGACAGATCCTACGAGCAGTACTTC
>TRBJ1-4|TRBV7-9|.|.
CASSFLLGEAEKLFF
TGTGCCAGCAGCTTCCTTTTGGGGGAGGCTGAAAAACTGTTTTTT
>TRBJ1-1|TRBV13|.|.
CASSLRAEAFF
TGTGCCAGCAGTCTCAGGGCTGAAGCTTTCTTT
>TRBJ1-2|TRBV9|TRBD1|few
CASRGQGALGNYGYTF
TGTGCCAGCAGAGGACAGGGGGCGTTAGGTAACTATGGCTACACCTTC
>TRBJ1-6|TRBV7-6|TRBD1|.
CASSRTGVGSPLHF
TGTGCCAGCAGCCGGACAGGGGTTGGTTCACCCCTCCACTTT
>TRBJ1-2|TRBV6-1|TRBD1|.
CASSEAGQGANNYGYTF
TGTGCCAGCAGTGAAGCAGGACAGGGGGCCAATAACTATGGCTACACCTTC